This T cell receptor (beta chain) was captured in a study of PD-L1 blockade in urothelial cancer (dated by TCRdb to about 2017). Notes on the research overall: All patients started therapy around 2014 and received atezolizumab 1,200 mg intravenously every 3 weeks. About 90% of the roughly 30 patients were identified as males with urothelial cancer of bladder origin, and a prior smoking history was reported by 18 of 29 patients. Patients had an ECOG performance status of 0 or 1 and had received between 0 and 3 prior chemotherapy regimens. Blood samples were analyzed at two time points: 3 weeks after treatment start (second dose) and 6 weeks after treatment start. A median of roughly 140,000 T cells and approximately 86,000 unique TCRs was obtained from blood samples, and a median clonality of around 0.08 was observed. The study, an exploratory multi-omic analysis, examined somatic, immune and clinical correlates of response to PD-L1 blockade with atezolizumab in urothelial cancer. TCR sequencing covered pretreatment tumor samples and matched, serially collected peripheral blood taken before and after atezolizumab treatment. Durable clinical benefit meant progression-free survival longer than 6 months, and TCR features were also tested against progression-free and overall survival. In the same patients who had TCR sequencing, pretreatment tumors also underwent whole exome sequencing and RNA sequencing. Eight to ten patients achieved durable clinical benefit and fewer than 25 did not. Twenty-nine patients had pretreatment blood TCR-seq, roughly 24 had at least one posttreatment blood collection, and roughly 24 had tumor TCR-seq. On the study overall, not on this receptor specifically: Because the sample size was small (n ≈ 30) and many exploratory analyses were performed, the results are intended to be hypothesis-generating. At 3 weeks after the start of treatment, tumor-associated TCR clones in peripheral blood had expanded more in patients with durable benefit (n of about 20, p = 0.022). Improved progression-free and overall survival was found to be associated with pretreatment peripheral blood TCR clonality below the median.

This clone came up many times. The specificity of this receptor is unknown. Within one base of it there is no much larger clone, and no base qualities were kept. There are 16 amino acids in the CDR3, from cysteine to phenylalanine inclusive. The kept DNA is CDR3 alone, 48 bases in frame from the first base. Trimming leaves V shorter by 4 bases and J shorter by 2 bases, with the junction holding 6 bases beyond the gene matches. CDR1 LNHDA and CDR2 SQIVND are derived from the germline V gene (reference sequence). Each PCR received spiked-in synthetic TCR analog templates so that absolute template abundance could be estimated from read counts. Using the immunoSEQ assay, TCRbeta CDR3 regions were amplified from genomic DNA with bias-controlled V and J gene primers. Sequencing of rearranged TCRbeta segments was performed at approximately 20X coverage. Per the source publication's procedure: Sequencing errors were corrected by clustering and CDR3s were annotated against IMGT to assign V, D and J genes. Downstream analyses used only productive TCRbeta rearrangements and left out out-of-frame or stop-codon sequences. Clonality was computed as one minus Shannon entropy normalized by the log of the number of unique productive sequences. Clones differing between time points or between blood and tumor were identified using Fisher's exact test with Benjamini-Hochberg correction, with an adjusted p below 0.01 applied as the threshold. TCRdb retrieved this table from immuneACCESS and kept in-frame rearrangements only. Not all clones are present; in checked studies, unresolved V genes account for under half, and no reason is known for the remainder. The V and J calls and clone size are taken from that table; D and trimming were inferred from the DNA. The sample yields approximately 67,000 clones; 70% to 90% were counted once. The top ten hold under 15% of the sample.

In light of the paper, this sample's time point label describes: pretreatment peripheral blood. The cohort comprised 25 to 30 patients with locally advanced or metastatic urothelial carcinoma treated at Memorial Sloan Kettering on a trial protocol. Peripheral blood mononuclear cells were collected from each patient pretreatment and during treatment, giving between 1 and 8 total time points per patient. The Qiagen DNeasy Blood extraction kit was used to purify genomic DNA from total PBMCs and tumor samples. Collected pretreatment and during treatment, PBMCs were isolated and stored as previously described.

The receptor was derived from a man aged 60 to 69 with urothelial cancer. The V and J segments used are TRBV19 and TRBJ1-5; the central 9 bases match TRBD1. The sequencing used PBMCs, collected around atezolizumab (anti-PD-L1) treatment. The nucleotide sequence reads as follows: TGTGCCAGTAGTACTGACAGGACAGGGGGCAATCAGCCCCAGCATTTT. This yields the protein CASSTDRTGGNQPQHF.